A single sample is the source of the 26 T cell receptor beta chains below, sequenced in a study of OX40 agonist ivuxolimab in advanced cancers. TCRdb's table, derived via immunoSEQ multiplex PCR, lists solely in-frame clones and lacks some. The data contain 60,000 or so clones, approximately 81% of them singletons. The sample here was CD4+ or CD8+ T cells sorted from blood, taken in a trial of the OX40 agonist ivuxolimab. These receptor sequences come from an adult with an advanced solid tumor such as melanoma, head and neck, liver or kidney cancer.

The gene calls are TRBV18 and TRBJ2-3; perhaps TRBD2 as D (5 bases). V lost 2 bases, J lost 4 bases, and 16 bases lay in between. This CDR3 has 16 amino acids. Germline CDR1 is KGHSH and CDR2 is LQKENI. CDR3 nucleotides: TGTGCCAGCTCACCAGTTTATTCGGGATCCGCAGATACGCAGTATTTT. This gives the protein CASSPVYSGSADTQYF. Based on the CDR3 plus reference TRBV18 and TRBJ2-3, the full variable domain is NAGVMQNPRHLVRRRGQEARLRCSPMKGHSHVYWYRQLPEEGLKFMVYLQKENIIDESGMPKERFSAEFPKEGPSILRIQQVVRGDSAAYFCASSPVYSGSADTQYFGPGTRLTVL.

J is TRBJ2-5 and V is TRBV5-1; D assignment may be TRBD1 or TRBD2 (5 bases each). This CDR3 contains 15 residues. Per the germline V gene, CDR1 is SGHRS and CDR2 is YFSETQ. Trimming shortened V by 0 bases and J by 4 bases, and 13 bases separated the two germline ends. The CDR3 DNA reads as TGCGCCAGCAGCTTGGGGCCTTCAGGGAGAGAGACCCAGTACTTC. It translates to CASSLGPSGRETQYF. Together with reference TRBV5-1 and TRBJ2-5, the CDR3 gives the full variable domain: KAGVTQTPRYLIKTRGQQVTLSCSPISGHRSVSWYQQTPGQGLQFLFEYFSETQRNKGNFPGRFSGRQFSNSRSEMNVSTLELGDSALYLCASSLGPSGRETQYFGPGTRLLVL.

The J gene is TRBJ2-7, the V gene TRBV10-1; TRBD1 matches at 7 bases. V dropped 2 bases and J dropped 1; count of bases not matched to a gene: 2. CDR3 length: 14 residues. Germline CDR1 reads WNHNN; CDR2 reads SYGVQD (reference sequence). This chain's CDR3 is CASSEGGQSYEQYF. The CDR3 DNA reads as TGCGCCAGCAGTGAGGGGGGACAGTCCTACGAGCAGTACTTC.

The rearrangement links TRBV5-1 to TRBJ1-4; D gene unclear. V lost 1 base and J 0 bases, leaving 7 bases between the germline ends. The length of the CDR3 is 15 residues. Germline CDR1 and CDR2: SGHRS and YFSETQ. The CDR3 region is CASSLFASTNEKLFF. The CDR3 DNA reads as TGCGCCAGCAGCTTGTTCGCCTCAACTAATGAAAAACTGTTTTTT.

The chain couples TRBV5-6 to TRBJ1-2, with D perhaps matching TRBD1 (5 bases). This CDR3 region has 15 residues. CDR1 SGHDT and CDR2 YYEEEE come from the germline V gene. Deletions cut 3 bases from V and 3 bases from J, with 15 bases between. The CDR3 reads CASSSGDSWDYGYTF. The CDR3 DNA sequence: TGTGCCAGCAGCTCCGGGGACTCTTGGGACTATGGCTACACCTTC.

The chain has TRBV5-5 and TRBJ2-5; tentative D call: TRBD2 (5 bases). The CDR3 length is 13 residues. Germline-derived CDR1 and CDR2 are SGHKS and YYEKEE (reference sequence). Trimming removed 2 bases at V and 4 bases at J, with 9 bases between. The CDR3 DNA follows: TGTGCCAGCAGCTTATGGAGCGGAGAGACCCAGTACTTC. Translation gives CASSLWSGETQYF.

J is TRBJ2-7 and V is TRBV14, with D uncertain. The CDR3 sequence is 14 residues long. Per germline, CDR1 SGHDN and CDR2 FVKESK. V lost 1 base to trimming and J lost 2 bases, with 9 bases between them. Written as DNA, the CDR3 is TGTGCCAGCAGCCAAGTGGGGTTCACCTACGAGCAGTACTTC. It codes for CASSQVGFTYEQYF.

The chain links TRBV18 to TRBJ2-7; tentative D call: TRBD1 (5 bases). Trimming shortened V by 1 base and J by 5 bases, and 12 bases separated the two germline ends. There are 14 residues in the CDR3. Looked up from germline, CDR1 is KGHSH and CDR2 is LQKENI. The CDR3 DNA reads as TGTGCCAGCTCACCACAGGGGTCGAGCCACGAGCAGTACTTC. This gives the protein CASSPQGSSHEQYF.

Regarding this clone: Different DNA sequences within this sample yield the same CDR3. The chain links TRBV6-5 to TRBJ2-7; D is perhaps TRBD2 (6 bases). There are 12 residues in the CDR3. Between the trimmed V and J ends, which lost 6 bases and 1 base, there was a span of 7 bases. Germline-derived CDR1 and CDR2 are MNHEY and SVGAGI. CDR3 amino acids: CASRGGSYEQYF. The CDR3 DNA reads TGTGCCAGCAGGGGGGGTTCCTACGAGCAGTACTTC.

The gene calls are TRBV30 and TRBJ1-4; D remains unclear. CDR1 and CDR2 (germline): GTSNPN, SVGIG (reference sequence). The CDR3 length is 12 residues. The CDR3 coding sequence is TGTGCTCTTGACCGGGGATATGAAAAACTGTTTTTT. This encodes CALDRGYEKLFF.

The chain links TRBV5-1 to TRBJ2-1; 7 nucleotides match TRBD2. Losses at the gene ends were 0 bases for V and 15 bases for J; bases not matched to a gene: 0. The CDR3 has 10 residues. Germline CDR1 is SGHRS and CDR2 is YFSETQ. The CDR3 is CASSLAGGFF. DNA for the CDR3: TGCGCCAGCAGCTTGGCGGGAGGGTTCTTC. The whole variable domain, filled in from reference TRBV5-1 and TRBJ2-1, reads KAGVTQTPRYLIKTRGQQVTLSCSPISGHRSVSWYQQTPGQGLQFLFEYFSETQRNKGNFPGRFSGRQFSNSRSEMNVSTLELGDSALYLCASSLAGGFFGPGTRLTVL.

This chain joins TRBV6-1 and TRBJ1-5, with unresolved D. CDR1 is MNHNS, CDR2 SASEGT, per germline. The CDR3 loop spans 15 amino acids. V lost 0 bases to trimming and J lost 3 bases, with 9 bases between them. CDR3 amino acids: CASSEALAYNQPQHF. CDR3 in DNA: TGTGCCAGCAGTGAAGCGCTGGCCTACAATCAGCCCCAGCATTTT.

The rearrangement joins TRBV7-6 to TRBJ2-1; 7 nucleotides line up with TRBD1. CDR3 size: 15 residues. Germline assignment: CDR1 SGHVS and CDR2 FNYEAQ. J gave up 4 bases and V 5 bases, and 8 bases lay outside the gene matches. The CDR3 loop reads CASSRTGQLYNEQFF. The CDR3, as DNA: TGTGCCAGCAGCCGGACAGGTCAATTATACAATGAGCAGTTCTTC.

The genes are TRBV29-1 and TRBJ1-1; 7 bases are shared with TRBD1. V gave up 6 bases and J gave up 3 bases; unmatched junction bases: 7. This CDR3 is 13 amino acids long. The germline V gene encodes CDR1 SQVTM and CDR2 ANQGSEA. CDR3 bases: TGCAGCGTGGCGACAGGGATCGACACTGAAGCTTTCTTT. It translates to CSVATGIDTEAFF.

CDR3 coding DNA: TGTGCCAGCAGCTTAACAGGGAGGTCTGGGGCCAACGTCCTGACTTTC. It translates to CASSLTGRSGANVLTF. V usage is TRBV5-6 and J usage is TRBJ2-6; D possibly uses TRBD1 or TRBD2 (6 bases each). V shed 2 bases and J shed 1 base, with 10 bases lying between them. Looked up from germline, CDR1 is SGHDT and CDR2 is YYEEEE. This CDR3 has 16 amino acids.

The chain has TRBV2 and TRBJ2-1, with 7 positions matching TRBD2. J was trimmed by 8 bases and V by 6 bases; bases with no gene match: 16. CDR3 length equals 16 residues. In germline, CDR1 is SNHLY, CDR2 FYNNEI. The CDR3 protein is CASSPVGGTVIHEQFF. The CDR3 DNA reads TGTGCCAGCAGCCCCGTGGGGGGGACGGTTATCCATGAGCAGTTCTTC.

CDR3 DNA: TGTGCCAGCAGCTTACAGCGGGAAGGGAATGAGCAGTTCTTC. Protein product: CASSLQREGNEQFF. V usage is TRBV11-2 and J usage is TRBJ2-1, with TRBD2 identical over 7 bases. Per germline, CDR1 SGHAT and CDR2 FQNNGV. The CDR3 runs 14 residues. V shed 2 bases, J shed 7 bases, and the junction held 5 bases outside the gene matches.

The CDR3 loop is CASTGTLSTDTQYF. CDR3 DNA sequence: TGTGCCAGCACCGGGACTCTGAGCACAGATACGCAGTATTTT. This chain uses TRBV2 with TRBJ2-3, with D perhaps matching TRBD2 (6 bases). The CDR3 is 14 amino acids. Per the germline V gene, CDR1 is SNHLY and CDR2 is FYNNEI. V was pared by 7 bases and J by 0 bases, with 11 bases between.

This clone has a handful of counts. The chain recombines TRBV19 with TRBJ1-2; unclear D gene. Germline assignment: CDR1 LNHDA and CDR2 SQIVND (reference sequence). The V gene lost 3 bases and the J gene lost 4 bases, with 9 bases spanning the gap. This CDR3 has 13 residues. CDR3 bases: TGTGCCAGTAGTATTCGAAGGTTCTATGGCTACACCTTC. This sequence encodes CASSIRRFYGYTF.

CDR3: CASSPGGGGTEAFF. CDR3 nucleotides: TGTGCCAGCAGTCCGGGTGGGGGAGGGACTGAAGCTTTCTTT. V and J are TRBV28 and TRBJ1-1; possible D gene TRBD1, 5 bases. Trimming stripped 5 bases from V and 5 bases from J, with 15 bases between. The germline CDR1 and CDR2 sequences are MDHEN and SYDVKM. This CDR3 is built from 14 residues.

This sequence joins TRBV18 and TRBJ2-1; TRBD2 matches at 11 bases. V lost 5 bases and J lost 7; bases outside the gene matches: 7. Germline assignment: CDR1 KGHSH and CDR2 LQKENI. CDR3 size: 15 residues. CDR3 region: CASSTELAGVNEQFF. In DNA, the CDR3 is TGTGCCAGCTCAACCGAACTAGCGGGAGTAAATGAGCAGTTCTTC.

The genes are TRBV19 and TRBJ1-5, with TRBD1 identical over 8 bases. This CDR3 contains 15 residues. V shed 5 bases and J 6 bases; nucleotides not matched to a gene: 9. Per germline, CDR1 LNHDA and CDR2 SQIVND (reference sequence). The chain's CDR3 is CASSPGTGEGQPQHF. In DNA, the CDR3 is TGTGCCAGTAGTCCCGGGACAGGAGAAGGTCAGCCCCAGCATTTT. The whole variable domain, remainder taken from reference TRBV19 and TRBJ1-5, is DGGITQSPKYLFRKEGQNVTLSCEQNLNHDAMYWYRQDPGQGLRLIYYSQIVNDFQKGDIAEGYSVSREKKESFPLTVTSAQKNPTAFYLCASSPGTGEGQPQHFGDGTRLSIL.

The chain's CDR3 is CASSGGQFLDIQYF. In nucleotides, the CDR3 is TGTGCCAGCAGTGGGGGACAGTTCCTCGACATTCAGTACTTC. This rearrangement joins TRBV6-1 to TRBJ2-4; 7 bases agree with TRBD1. The germline CDR1 and CDR2 sequences are MNHNS and SASEGT. The J segment lost 8 bases and the V segment lost 4 bases, leaving 8 bases of the junction unmatched. The CDR3 runs 14 residues.

The chain links TRBV5-6 to TRBJ2-3; the match to TRBD2 covers 9 bases. The length of the CDR3 is 16 residues. The J segment lost 2 bases and the V segment lost 0 bases, leaving 4 bases of the junction unmatched. The V gene's germline CDR1 is SGHDT and CDR2 YYEEEE. CDR3 sequence (DNA): TGTGCCAGCAGCTTGGAACTAGCGGGTCTCACAGATACGCAGTATTTT. This codes for CASSLELAGLTDTQYF.

The chain carries TRBV5-4 and TRBJ2-7; TRBD1 aligns across 7 bases. CDR1 is SGHNT and CDR2 is YYREEE in the germline V gene (reference sequence). CDR3 length: 15 amino acids. V was pared by 4 bases and J by 3 bases, with 10 bases of the junction left unmatched. CDR3 loop: CASSRRDRDIYEQYF. In DNA, the CDR3 is TGTGCCAGCAGCCGAAGAGACAGGGATATCTACGAGCAGTACTTC.

J is TRBJ2-7 and V is TRBV4-2, with D unclear. This CDR3 is 12 amino acids long. Between the trimmed V and J ends, which lost 1 base and 3 bases, there was a span of 4 bases. Germline V lookup: CDR1 LGHNA, CDR2 YNFKEQ. The CDR3 spells CASSQVDYEQYF. CDR3 in DNA: TGTGCCAGCAGCCAAGTAGACTACGAGCAGTACTTC.